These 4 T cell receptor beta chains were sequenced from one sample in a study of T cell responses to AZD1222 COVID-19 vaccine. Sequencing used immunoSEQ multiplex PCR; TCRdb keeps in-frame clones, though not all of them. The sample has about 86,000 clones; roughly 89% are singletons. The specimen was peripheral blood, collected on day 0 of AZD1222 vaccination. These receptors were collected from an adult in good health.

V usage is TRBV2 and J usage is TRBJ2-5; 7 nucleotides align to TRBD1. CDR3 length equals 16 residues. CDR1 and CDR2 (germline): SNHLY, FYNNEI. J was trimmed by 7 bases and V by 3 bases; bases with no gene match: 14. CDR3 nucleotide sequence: TGTGCCAGCAGTGAGATGGGGACAGCGGCCCCAGGGACCCAGTACTTC. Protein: CASSEMGTAAPGTQYF.

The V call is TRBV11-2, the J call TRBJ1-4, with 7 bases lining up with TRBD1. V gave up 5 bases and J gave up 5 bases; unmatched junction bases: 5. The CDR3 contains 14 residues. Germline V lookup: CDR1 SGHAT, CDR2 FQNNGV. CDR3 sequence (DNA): TGTGCCAGCAGCATTAGGGGGCAGAATGAAAAACTGTTTTTT. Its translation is CASSIRGQNEKLFF.

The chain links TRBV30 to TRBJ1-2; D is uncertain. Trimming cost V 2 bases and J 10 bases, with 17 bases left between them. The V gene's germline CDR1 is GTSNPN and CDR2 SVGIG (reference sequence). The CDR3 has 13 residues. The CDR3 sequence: CAWSNGRRIPYTF. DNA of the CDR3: TGTGCCTGGAGTAACGGCAGGAGGATTCCCTACACCTTC. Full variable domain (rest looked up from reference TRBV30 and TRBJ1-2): SQTIHQWPATLVQPVGSPLSLECTVEGTSNPNLYWYRQAAGRGLQLLFYSVGIGQISSEVPQNLSASRPQDRQFILSSKKLLLSDSGFYLCAWSNGRRIPYTFGSGTRLTVV.

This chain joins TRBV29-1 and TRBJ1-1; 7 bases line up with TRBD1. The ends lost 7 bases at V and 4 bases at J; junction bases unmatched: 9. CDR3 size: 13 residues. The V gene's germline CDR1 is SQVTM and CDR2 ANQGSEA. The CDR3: CSGKGGRGTEAFF. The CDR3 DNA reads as TGCAGCGGAAAAGGGGGCCGGGGCACTGAAGCTTTCTTT.